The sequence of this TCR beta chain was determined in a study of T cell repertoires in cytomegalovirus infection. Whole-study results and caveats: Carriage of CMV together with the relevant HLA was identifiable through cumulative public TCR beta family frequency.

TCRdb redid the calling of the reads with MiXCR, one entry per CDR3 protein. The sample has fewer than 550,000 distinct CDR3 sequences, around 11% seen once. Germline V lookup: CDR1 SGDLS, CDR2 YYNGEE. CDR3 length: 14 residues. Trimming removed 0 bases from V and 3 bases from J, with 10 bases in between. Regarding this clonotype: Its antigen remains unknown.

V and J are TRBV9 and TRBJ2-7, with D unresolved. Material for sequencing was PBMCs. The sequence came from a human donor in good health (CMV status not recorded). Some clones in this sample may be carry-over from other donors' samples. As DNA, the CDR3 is TGTGCCAGCAGCGTAGACGACCTGCTCTACGAGCAGTACTTC. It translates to CASSVDDLLYEQYF.